This T cell receptor beta chain is drawn from a study of blood T cell repertoires in COVID-19. On the study more broadly: Samples came from the United States, Italy and Spain, spanning acute and convalescent COVID-19. T cells, B-cell-depleted T cells, or PBMCs supplied cDNA or gDNA.

In the authors' methods: Amplification of reference gene primers was used by the study to estimate nucleated cell counts. Clones were read by immunoSEQ multiplex PCR, and TCRdb kept only the in-frame ones, dropping some. That table supplies the V and J calls and clone size; D and trimming were determined from the DNA. The sample holds some 150,000 clones, 75% to 95% seen once. V shed 1 base and J 6 bases; nucleotides not matched to a gene: 1. Germline CDR1 and CDR2: LGHDT and YNNKEL (reference sequence). This CDR3 comprises 14 residues. Sequenced sample: peripheral blood. The TCR comes from a man aged 50 to 59 with acute or convalescent COVID-19. This chain connects TRBV3-1 (or the pseudogene TRBV3-2) to TRBJ1-5; TRBD1 matches 9 bases. CDR3 in amino acids: CASSQGTGVQPQHF. CDR3 coding DNA: TGTGCCAGCAGCCAAGGGACAGGGGTTCAGCCCCAGCATTTT.